This T cell receptor beta chain was identified in a study of T cells in localized non-small cell lung cancer. Study-level results: Adjacent lung held a median roughly 60 of the top 100 tumor clones. Tumor trailed uninvolved adjacent lung in T cell clonality, which peaked there.

The V gene's germline CDR1 is GTSNPN and CDR2 SVGIG (reference sequence). The CDR3 is 15 residues long. The J segment lost 4 bases and the V segment lost 6 bases, leaving 11 bases of the junction unmatched. The protocol was immunoSEQ multiplex PCR, while the TCRdb copy is restricted to in-frame clones and leaves out a portion. This table has roughly 35,000 clones, around 93% appearing once. In the case of this clone: What it binds is not known.

J is TRBJ2-1 and V is TRBV30; 8 nucleotides line up with TRBD1. The sample here was peripheral blood, taken before any cancer treatment. The sequence derives from a female donor at least 60 years old with stage I lung adenocarcinoma. CDR3 DNA: TGTGCCTGCCACAGACAGGGGCCCCGTTACAATGAGCAGTTCTTC. The encoded protein is CACHRQGPRYNEQFF.